This TCR beta chain was documented in a study of T cell repertoires in cytomegalovirus infection. The overall study: It was recently identified HLA-C-restricted and well-studied HLA-B-restricted CMV epitopes that the study used. Study-wide findings and caveats: Dominating the ex vivo response were TCR beta clonotypes that were CMV-specific and HLA-C-restricted.

As regards this clonotype: Its antigen is currently unknown.

In germline, CDR1 is SQVTM, CDR2 ANQGSEA. Trimming took off 4 bases at V and 0 bases at J, with 15 bases between the two ends. The CDR3 spans 15 residues. TCRdb reprocessed the reads with MiXCR, giving one entry per CDR3 protein. This table holds about 150,000 distinct CDR3 sequences, more than 25% found once. The chain links TRBV29-1 to TRBJ1-2; D uncertain. The clonotype comes from a human donor in good health (CMV status not recorded). Some clones in this sample may be carry-over from other donors' samples. Sample: CD8+ T cells from cultured PBMCs, taken from culture after CMV antigen stimulation. CDR3 bases: TGCAGCGTTGGGGAATGGCAGGATGCTAACTATGGCTACACCTTC. Encoded protein: CSVGEWQDANYGYTF.